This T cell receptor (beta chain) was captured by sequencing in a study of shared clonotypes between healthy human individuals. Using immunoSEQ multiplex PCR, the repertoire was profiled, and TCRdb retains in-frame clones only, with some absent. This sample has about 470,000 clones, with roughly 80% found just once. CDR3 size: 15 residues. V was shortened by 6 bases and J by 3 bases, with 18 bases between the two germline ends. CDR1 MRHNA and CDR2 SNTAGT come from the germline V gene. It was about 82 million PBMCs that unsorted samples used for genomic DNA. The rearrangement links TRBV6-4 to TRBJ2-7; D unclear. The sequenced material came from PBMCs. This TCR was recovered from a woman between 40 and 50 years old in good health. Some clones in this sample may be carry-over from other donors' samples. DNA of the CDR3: TGTGCCAGCAGCCTGACACGGCGTAAAGTCTACGAGCAGTACTTC. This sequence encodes CASSLTRRKVYEQYF.